Below are 17 T cell receptor beta chains sequenced from a single sample in a study of STAT5B mutations in CD4+ large granular lymphocyte leukemia. The data were produced by immunoSEQ multiplex PCR, yet TCRdb's version contains in-frame clones alone and is incomplete. The repertoire holds 30,000 to 35,000 clones, with 76% as singletons. What was sequenced was CD4+ T cells from blood buffy coats. The receptors stem from a human donor in good health.

V gene TRBV5-8 combines with J gene TRBJ2-5, with D possibly being TRBD2 (6 bases). V was trimmed by 4 bases and J by 3 bases, leaving 16 bases between them. The germline gives CDR1 SGHTS, CDR2 YDEGEE. The CDR3 is 15 amino acids. CDR3 protein: CASSDVGGEEETQYF. In DNA, the CDR3 is TGTGCCAGCAGCGACGTGGGCGGGGAAGAAGAGACCCAGTACTTC.

In regard to this clone: An end of the junction does not agree with germline; a read error may underlie this. V and J are TRBV5-4 and TRBJ2-2; 12 nucleotides line up with TRBD1. CDR3 length: 17 amino acids. CDR1 is SGHNT, CDR2 YYREEE, per germline (reference sequence). The CDR3 region has the DNA TGTGCCAGCAGCCGTAAGGGACAGGGGGCGAAAACCGGGGAGCTGTTTTTT. It is translated as CASSRKGQGAKTGELFF.

The chain combines TRBV18 with TRBJ1-1; 8 nucleotides match TRBD1. Germline-derived CDR1 and CDR2 are KGHSH and LQKENI. This CDR3 has 15 amino acids. The trim removed 2 bases at V and 3 bases at J, leaving 5 bases unmatched. The CDR3 protein is CASSPYRGGDTEAFF. DNA for the CDR3: TGTGCCAGCTCACCATACAGGGGGGGAGACACTGAAGCTTTCTTT.

The CDR3 DNA reads as TGCAGCACCCTGAGCGGGAGGAGCAAGGATGAGCAGTTCTTC. Its protein product is CSTLSGRSKDEQFF. This chain uses TRBV29-1 with TRBJ2-1; 9 nucleotides align to TRBD2. The CDR3 extends over 14 amino acids. Germline lookup yields CDR1 SQVTM and CDR2 ANQGSEA. Trimming cost V 8 bases and J 8 bases; bases outside gene matches: 13.

The V gene is TRBV9, the J gene TRBJ2-3; D gene ambiguous. V lost 0 bases to trimming and J lost 5 bases, with 7 bases between them. The CDR3 extends over 13 amino acids. Germline V CDR1 and CDR2: SGDLS, YYNGEE. The CDR3 is CASSVARLDTQYF. The DNA of the CDR3 is TGTGCCAGCAGCGTAGCTCGATTAGATACGCAGTATTTT.

This rearrangement joins TRBV5-1 to TRBJ2-2; 10 nucleotides match TRBD2. Trimming cost V 4 bases and J 3 bases; bases outside gene matches: 6. CDR1 is SGHRS and CDR2 is YFSETQ in the germline V gene. The CDR3 totals 16 residues. The CDR3 sequence: CASSGSGGPDTGELFF. The CDR3 bases are TGCGCCAGCAGCGGTAGCGGGGGGCCGGACACCGGGGAGCTGTTTTTT.

This clone was counted only a few times. CDR3 sequence: CASSVSGQSKNIQYF. The CDR3 DNA is TGTGCCAGCAGTGTTTCGGGACAGTCAAAAAACATTCAGTACTTC. The V call is TRBV27, the J call TRBJ2-4, with TRBD1 matching over 7 bases. J lost 4 bases, V lost 5 bases, and 8 bases had no gene match. This CDR3 is 15 amino acids long. Germline CDR1 and CDR2: MNHEY and SMNVEV (reference sequence).

The chain links TRBV7-9 to TRBJ2-1, with 8 bases aligning to TRBD1. Germline values: CDR1 SEHNR, CDR2 FQNEAQ (reference sequence). The CDR3 sequence is 15 residues long. V shed 1 base, J shed 3 bases, and the junction held 2 bases outside the gene matches. The DNA of the CDR3 is TGTGCCAGCAGCTTAGGACAGGGGATCTACAATGAGCAGTTCTTC. Its protein product is CASSLGQGIYNEQFF.

J is TRBJ2-5 and V is TRBV19, with 7 bases aligning to TRBD2. CDR3 length equals 17 residues. V shed 1 base, J shed 5 bases, and the junction held 13 bases outside the gene matches. Germline V gene sequence: CDR1 LNHDA, CDR2 SQIVND (reference sequence). Here the CDR3 reads CASSIGRWTSGTETQYF. The CDR3 DNA follows: TGTGCCAGTAGTATAGGTAGATGGACTAGTGGTACGGAGACCCAGTACTTC.

The rearrangement uses TRBV27 and TRBJ1-3; D is possibly TRBD1 (6 bases). V gave up 5 bases and J gave up 3 bases, with 11 bases separating them. CDR1 is MNHEY and CDR2 is SMNVEV in the germline V gene (reference sequence). The CDR3 has 14 amino acids. CDR3 in amino acids: CASSIQGGGNTIYF. As DNA, the CDR3 is TGTGCCAGCAGTATACAGGGAGGTGGAAACACCATATATTTT.

V gene TRBV5-1 combines with J gene TRBJ1-2; 9 nucleotides align to TRBD1. Trimming removed 0 bases from V and 8 bases from J; junction bases left unmatched: 5. The CDR3 covers 14 residues. Germline V gives CDR1 SGHRS, CDR2 YFSETQ. CDR3 bases: TGCGCCAGCAGCTTGGAGGGACAGGGTGACGGCTACACCTTC. Protein product: CASSLEGQGDGYTF.

The chain recombines TRBV11-2 with TRBJ1-1; unclear D gene. The CDR3 spans 15 residues. V shed 3 bases and J shed 4 bases, with 15 bases lying between them. CDR1 SGHAT and CDR2 FQNNGV come from the germline V gene. CDR3 DNA: TGTGCCAGCAGCTTGAGGTTTCACCCAACCACTGAAGCTTTCTTT. Protein product: CASSLRFHPTTEAFF.

This chain connects TRBV7-2 to TRBJ2-3; D might be TRBD1 (6 bases). The CDR3 has 11 residues. The V gene lost 2 bases and the J gene lost 9 bases, with 6 bases spanning the gap. The V gene's germline CDR1 is SGHTA and CDR2 FQGNSA. The CDR3, as DNA: TGTGCCAGCAGCTTACAGGGGACGCAGTATTTT. It is translated as CASSLQGTQYF. The variable domain in full, with the rest retrieved from reference TRBV7-2 and TRBJ2-3, is GAGVSQSPSNKVTEKGKDVELRCDPISGHTALYWYRQSLGQGLEFLIYFQGNSAPDKSGLPSDRFSAERTGGSVSTLTIQRTQQEDSAVYLCASSLQGTQYFGPGTRLTVL.

The CDR3 loop is CASSLFSSSYNEQFF. CDR3 DNA sequence: TGTGCCAGCAGTTTATTTTCCAGCTCCTACAATGAGCAGTTCTTC. This rearrangement joins TRBV28 to TRBJ2-1; D not certain. This CDR3 contains 15 residues. The V gene lost 1 base and the J gene lost 0 bases, with 7 bases spanning the gap. The germline V gene has CDR1 MDHEN and CDR2 SYDVKM.

This clone appeared a few times. The chain joins TRBV12-5 to TRBJ1-4; 8 nucleotides match TRBD1. From germline, CDR1 is LGHNT and CDR2 FRNRAP. The trim removed 1 base at V and 8 bases at J, leaving 6 bases unmatched. This CDR3 region has 15 residues. Here the CDR3 reads CASGLGTGHNEKLFF. CDR3 DNA sequence: TGTGCTAGTGGTTTGGGGACAGGGCACAACGAAAAACTGTTTTTT.

The chain combines TRBV18 with TRBJ1-3; D not resolved. CDR1 KGHSH and CDR2 LQKENI come from the germline V gene. Trimming cost V 6 bases and J 0 bases, with 12 bases left between them. CDR3 length: 15 amino acids. CDR3 coding DNA: TGTGCCAGCTCCCCCGATACGAGCTCTGGAAACACCATATATTTT. Amino acids: CASSPDTSSGNTIYF. Full variable domain (remainder filled in from reference TRBV18 and TRBJ1-3): NAGVMQNPRHLVRRRGQEARLRCSPMKGHSHVYWYRQLPEEGLKFMVYLQKENIIDESGMPKERFSAEFPKEGPSILRIQQVVRGDSAAYFCASSPDTSSGNTIYFGEGSWLTVV.

This sequence joins TRBV10-1 and TRBJ2-5, with TRBD1 as a possible D gene (5 bases). This CDR3 contains 16 residues. The V end lost 9 bases, the J end lost 2 bases, and 22 bases lay between the germline ends. CDR1 is WNHNN, CDR2 SYGVQD, per germline (reference sequence). The CDR3 nucleotides read TGCGCCAGTAAACCGCTCGTGTACAGGCCGCAAGAGACCCAGTACTTC. Translated, it gives CASKPLVYRPQETQYF.